Each of the 18 T cell receptor beta chains below was sequenced from the same sample in a study of blood T cell repertoires in COVID-19. Libraries were prepared by immunoSEQ multiplex PCR; TCRdb keeps only in-frame clonotypes and omits some of them. The sample lists a few hundred thousand clones; approximately 90% were seen once. The sequencing input was PBMCs or T cells enriched from blood (not recorded which). All receptors come from a woman between 18 and 29 years old who had recovered from COVID-19.

The chain employs TRBV28 and TRBJ2-1; no definite D call. V lost 1 base, J lost 9 bases, and 4 bases lay in between. Germline V gene data show CDR1 as MDHEN and CDR2 as SYDVKM. The CDR3 loop spans 11 amino acids. The CDR3 spells CASSLYGEQFF. Here the CDR3 DNA reads TGTGCCAGCAGTTTATACGGTGAGCAGTTCTTC.

The chain joins TRBV2 to TRBJ2-6; D call uncertain. This CDR3 is built from 15 residues. V gave up 5 bases and J gave up 4 bases, with 12 bases separating them. Germline CDR1 and CDR2: SNHLY and FYNNEI. CDR3 region: CASSLTLAGANVLTF. The DNA for the CDR3 is TGTGCCAGCAGTTTGACACTCGCGGGGGCCAACGTCCTGACTTTC.

The chain recombines TRBV7-6 with TRBJ2-7; 7 nucleotides match TRBD1. V was pared by 5 bases and J by 0 bases, with 7 bases of the junction left unmatched. CDR1 is SGHVS, CDR2 FNYEAQ, per germline. The CDR3 has 15 residues. Written as DNA, the CDR3 is TGTGCCAGCAGCGTTGGACAGGCAAACTCCTACGAGCAGTACTTC. It specifies CASSVGQANSYEQYF.

This chain uses TRBV11-2 with TRBJ1-4, with D possibly matching TRBD1 (5 bases). The V gene's germline CDR1 is SGHAT and CDR2 FQNNGV. V was cut by 6 bases and J by 10 bases, with 21 bases left in between. The CDR3 loop spans 15 amino acids. The CDR3 nucleotides are TGTGCCAGCAGTAAACCGGGACTCAAGAGGGTAAAACTGTTTTTT. This sequence encodes CASSKPGLKRVKLFF.

This rearrangement joins TRBV14 to TRBJ2-7; 7 bases are a match to TRBD1. The trim removed 1 base at V and 6 bases at J, leaving 12 bases unmatched. This CDR3 is built from 16 residues. The V gene's germline CDR1 is SGHDN and CDR2 FVKESK. CDR3 sequence: CASSQGPRTGMVEQYF. The CDR3 DNA reads as TGTGCCAGCAGCCAAGGTCCTCGGACAGGAATGGTCGAGCAGTACTTC.

This sequence joins TRBV27 and TRBJ2-1; D remains ambiguous. The CDR3 is made up of 12 amino acids. V lost 4 bases and J 3 bases, leaving 4 bases between the germline ends. Germline loops: CDR1 MNHEY, CDR2 SMNVEV (reference sequence). CDR3 protein: CASSSGYNEQFF. CDR3 nucleotides: TGTGCCAGCAGTTCCGGCTACAATGAGCAGTTCTTC.

This rearrangement joins TRBV2 to TRBJ1-4; 8 bases map to TRBD1. The germline gives CDR1 SNHLY, CDR2 FYNNEI. The length of the CDR3 is 19 residues. The V gene end was trimmed by 0 bases and the J gene end by 0 bases; junction bases not matched to a gene: 9. This CDR3 is CASSEALDRGGTTNEKLFF. Written as DNA, the CDR3 is TGTGCCAGCAGTGAAGCTCTAGACAGGGGAGGAACAACTAATGAAAAACTGTTTTTT.

This chain joins TRBV7-8 and TRBJ2-7, with D possibly being TRBD2 (5 bases). The CDR3 is 14 residues long. V was cut by 1 base and J by 3 bases, with 10 bases left in between. Germline CDR1 SGHVS, CDR2 FQNEAQ. CDR3 nucleotides: TGTGCCAGCAGCTTAGAGGACGGACTCTACGAGCAGTACTTC. It is translated as CASSLEDGLYEQYF.

This clone appeared a single time. The chain is built from TRBV5-1 and TRBJ1-2; the D is unclear. The CDR3 is 14 amino acids. Trimming cost V 1 base and J 3 bases, with 10 bases left between them. Germline assignment: CDR1 SGHRS and CDR2 YFSETQ. The DNA for the CDR3 is TGCGCCAGCAGCTTGTTTAACCGGGACTATGGCTACACCTTC. Its translation: CASSLFNRDYGYTF.

This rearrangement joins TRBV13 to TRBJ1-2; D gene unclear. Trimming removed 8 bases at V and 0 bases at J, with 10 bases between. Germline lookup yields CDR1 PRHDT and CDR2 FYEKMQ (reference sequence). The CDR3 is 13 amino acids. For the CDR3, the DNA is TGTGCCAGCTCAGGCCTCACTAACTATGGCTACACCTTC. Protein sequence: CASSGLTNYGYTF.

Only one count was recorded for this clone. DNA for the CDR3: TGTGCCAGTACCTTTGTAGGACAGGGTGGAGACTATGGCTACACCTTC. Translating gives CASTFVGQGGDYGYTF. This chain joins TRBV19 and TRBJ1-2; TRBD1 matches at 8 bases. CDR3 length: 16 residues. The V and J ends lost 7 bases and 3 bases, in that order; junction bases with no gene match: 13. CDR1 is LNHDA, CDR2 SQIVND, per germline (reference sequence). The entire variable domain, with the rest obtained from reference TRBV19 and TRBJ1-2, is as follows: DGGITQSPKYLFRKEGQNVTLSCEQNLNHDAMYWYRQDPGQGLRLIYYSQIVNDFQKGDIAEGYSVSREKKESFPLTVTSAQKNPTAFYLCASTFVGQGGDYGYTFGSGTRLTVV.

V gene TRBV12-3 or TRBV12-4 combines with J gene TRBJ1-1, with no clear D. V was pared by 8 bases and J by 1 base, with 11 bases between. This CDR3 is built from 13 residues. CDR3 sequence reads: CASGTGANTEAFF. The CDR3 bases are TGTGCCAGCGGAACGGGTGCGAACACTGAAGCTTTCTTT.

The J gene is TRBJ2-7, the V gene TRBV27; tentatively, D is TRBD2 (6 bases). Per germline, CDR1 MNHEY and CDR2 SMNVEV (reference sequence). V was clipped by 5 bases and J by 6 bases, with 17 bases between them. The CDR3 length is 14 residues. CDR3 sequence reads: CASSRRVLGTEQYF. The CDR3 nucleotides read TGTGCCAGCAGTAGGAGGGTCCTGGGGACCGAGCAGTACTTC.

This sequence joins TRBV5-1 and TRBJ2-5, with a tentative D call TRBD2 (5 bases). The CDR3 is 15 amino acids. Trimming shortened V by 0 bases and J by 3 bases, and 12 bases separated the two germline ends. In germline, CDR1 is SGHRS, CDR2 YFSETQ. The CDR3 here is CASSLARPGEETQYF. CDR3 nucleotide sequence: TGCGCCAGCAGCTTGGCCCGCCCCGGGGAAGAGACCCAGTACTTC. Full variable domain (missing parts from reference TRBV5-1 and TRBJ2-5): KAGVTQTPRYLIKTRGQQVTLSCSPISGHRSVSWYQQTPGQGLQFLFEYFSETQRNKGNFPGRFSGRQFSNSRSEMNVSTLELGDSALYLCASSLARPGEETQYFGPGTRLLVL.

The chain couples TRBV20-1 to TRBJ2-1; tentatively, D is TRBD1 (6 bases). The CDR3 runs to 14 residues. CDR1 and CDR2 from the germline V gene are DFQATT and SNEGSKA (reference sequence). Trimming left V 3 bases short and J 6 bases short, with 15 bases between. CDR3 in amino acids: CSASGWGHGNEQFF. CDR3 coding DNA: TGCAGTGCTAGTGGGTGGGGACATGGCAATGAGCAGTTCTTC.

The chain recombines TRBV14 with TRBJ2-7, with D possibly TRBD1 on 6 matching bases. The germline V gene encodes CDR1 SGHDN and CDR2 FVKESK. The CDR3 covers 17 residues. The V and J ends lost 2 bases and 5 bases respectively, with 22 bases between them. The CDR3 protein is CASSQHHSGTKRDEQYF. The CDR3 region has the DNA TGTGCCAGCAGCCAACATCATTCCGGGACAAAGAGGGACGAGCAGTACTTC.

This chain connects TRBV4-1 to TRBJ1-2, with 9 bases lining up with TRBD1. The germline gives CDR1 MGHRA, CDR2 YSYEKL. Trimming took 0 bases from V and 5 from J; bases not matched to a gene: 4. The CDR3 has 15 residues. Here the CDR3 DNA reads TGCGCCAGCAGCCAAGATCGGGGGACAGGGTATGGCTACACCTTC. Translation: CASSQDRGTGYGYTF.

This chain connects TRBV2 to TRBJ2-1; TRBD2 is a possible D gene (6 bases). The CDR3 spans 13 residues. The V gene's germline CDR1 is SNHLY and CDR2 FYNNEI. V lost 5 bases, J lost 5 bases, and 10 bases lay in between. DNA for the CDR3: TGTGCCAGCAGTTGGGGACTCGACAATGAGCAGTTCTTC. It encodes CASSWGLDNEQFF. The entire variable domain, with the rest obtained from reference TRBV2 and TRBJ2-1, is as follows: EPEVTQTPSHQVTQMGQEVILRCVPISNHLYFYWYRQILGQKVEFLVSFYNNEISEKSEIFDDQFSVERPDGSNFTLKIRSTKLEDSAMYFCASSWGLDNEQFFGPGTRLTVL.